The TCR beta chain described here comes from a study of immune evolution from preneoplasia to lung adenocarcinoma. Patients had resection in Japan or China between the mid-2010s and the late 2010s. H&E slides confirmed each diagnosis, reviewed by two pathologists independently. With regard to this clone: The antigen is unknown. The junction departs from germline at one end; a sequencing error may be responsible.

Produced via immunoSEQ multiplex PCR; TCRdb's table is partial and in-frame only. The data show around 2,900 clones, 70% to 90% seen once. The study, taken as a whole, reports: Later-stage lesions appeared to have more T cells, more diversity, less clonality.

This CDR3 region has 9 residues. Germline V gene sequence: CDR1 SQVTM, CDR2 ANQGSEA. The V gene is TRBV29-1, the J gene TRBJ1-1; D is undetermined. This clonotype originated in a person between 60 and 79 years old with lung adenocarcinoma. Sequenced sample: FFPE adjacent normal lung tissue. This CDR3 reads CSVEEGFGF. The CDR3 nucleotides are TGCAGCGTTGAAGAGGGTTTTGGGTTT.